This T cell receptor (beta chain) was sequenced in a study of blood T cell repertoires in COVID-19. Study-wide context: Spain, Italy and the United States supplied samples that represented acute and convalescent COVID-19. PBMCs, B-cell-depleted T cells, or T cells provided the cDNA or gDNA that made up the material.

V was shortened by 7 bases and J by 11 bases, with 21 bases between the two germline ends. Germline CDR1 reads LNHDA; CDR2 reads SQIVND (reference sequence). CDR3 length: 14 amino acids. Source study methods: Reference gene primer amplification yielded estimated nucleated cell counts. Clones were sequenced by immunoSEQ multiplex PCR, and TCRdb holds only the in-frame ones, with some missing. Clonal size and the V and J genes are those of that table, whereas D and trimming came from the DNA. The repertoire holds roughly 190,000 clones, with more than 70% as singletons. V gene TRBV19 combines with J gene TRBJ1-5; a possible D gene is TRBD1 (6 bases). The sample taken for sequencing was peripheral blood. This receptor was obtained from a woman aged 60 to 75 with acute or convalescent COVID-19. CDR3 sequence: CASKAGAFSSAQHF. CDR3 nucleotide sequence: TGTGCCAGTAAAGCAGGGGCCTTTTCAAGCGCCCAGCATTTT.